This TCR beta chain was identified during a study of T cell repertoires in aging, cancer and after chemotherapy (dated by TCRdb to between 2017 and 2020). Background for the entire study: The donors fell into six age groups ranging from 30 or younger to 70 or older, and each group had at least three individuals. To examine immunoaging and T cell reconstitution after chemotherapy, the study profiled TCR beta repertoires in peripheral blood from healthy donors and cancer patients. Control TCR repertoires from healthy donors were recorded over several months to years, and clear clonal overlap was observed across re-sampling. Millions of TCR reads were contained in the full dataset. Alongside fewer than 100 healthy donors serving as a reference group, the cohort included 200 to 250 cancer patients, of whom around 91 had hematological cancers and more than 120 had solid cancers. What the work shows at the level of the full study, not this receptor alone: According to the authors, the repertoire data do not allow conclusions to be drawn about immunological memory after chemotherapy. Median generation probability increased over the chemotherapy interval in both cancer cohorts, suggesting repertoire reconstitution through rebound thymic output. Untreated patients with hematological or solid cancers showed significantly lower blood TCR diversity and higher clonality than age-matched healthy donors. In healthy donors, the decline in TCR diversity with age was mainly explained by loss of richness, whereas in cancer patients loss of evenness was also found to contribute.

Genomic DNA extracted from peripheral blood, rather than sorted cells or RNA, was used as the source for amplification of TCR beta rearrangements. This clonotype registers as medium-sized (0.01 to 0.1%) within its sample. Its antigen remains undetermined. One base away there is no much larger clone; base qualities are not given. Rearranged TRB sequences spanning V, D and J segments were amplified in a multiplex touch-down PCR with a mixed TRB-A/B primer pool. Two consecutive PCR reactions with Phusion HS II polymerase added Illumina adapters and sample indices to the amplicons. The amplicons were purified from gel with the NucleoSpin Gel and PCR Clean-up kit and then assessed with Qubit and an Agilent 2100 Bioanalyzer. The libraries were sequenced on an Illumina MiSeq with 600-cycle, single-indexed, paired-end runs. As for the original processing: TRB sequences were processed with MiXCR versions 2.12 and 3.0.5. A clone was defined as each unique CDR3 nucleotide sequence, and only productive sequences supported by at least two reads were kept. The repertoire metrics were Shannon diversity, evenness, clonality (defined as one minus evenness), and alpha-parameterized diversity profiles covering alpha 0 to 5. Generation probabilities of clones in paired pre- and post-chemotherapy samples were computed with the IGoR algorithm. In TCRdb, the public reads were trimmed at Q25 with fastp and aligned with MiXCR, with productive beta chains retained. All rows with the same CDR3 protein become a single entry with the most common DNA and genes. TCRdb assigned the V and J calls; the authors' analysis was not used. The sample table lists 3,000 or so distinct CDR3 sequences, about 30% of them with a count of one. 9.5% to 10% of the sample belongs to the ten largest clones.

The sample comprised blood. The receptor was isolated from a human donor in good health.

At the DNA level, the sequence is TGTGCCAGCAGTCCAACCCCTAGTAGCACAGATACGCAGTATTTT. Protein translation: CASSPTPSSTDTQYF. The chain uses TRBV27 and TRBJ2-3, with an unclear D gene assignment. CDR1 and CDR2 (MNHEY, SMNVEV) derive from the germline V gene (reference sequence). Spanning cysteine to phenylalanine, the CDR3 consists of 15 amino acids. Only the CDR3 DNA stays, 45 bases, in frame from base 1. V loses 5 bases of germline sequence and J loses 0 bases, and the interval between the two ends is 12 bases.